This TCR beta chain was identified during a study of blood T cells in healthy people across ages. The study's findings and limits: The study found TCR beta diversity correlated strongly with naive T cell percentage.

CDR3 length: 15 residues. V was pared by 3 bases and J by 5 bases, with 7 bases of the junction left unmatched. Germline values: CDR1 SEHNR, CDR2 FQNEAQ (reference sequence). Healthy Caucasians from Russia aged about 6 to 100 served as donors. This clonotype was observed a few times. Antigen: not known. PCR was performed a second time for roughly 7 to 11 cycles using a sample-barcoded 5' primer and a J-beta primer mix. TCRdb re-derived calls from the 5' RACE reads in MiXCR, one entry per CDR3 protein. The sample contains about 640,000 distinct CDR3 sequences, roughly three fifths of which appear only once.

The chain employs TRBV7-9 and TRBJ2-5; 9 nucleotides agree with TRBD2. Material for sequencing was blood. This receptor was obtained from a man between 60 and 75 years old in good health. This CDR3 is CASSLGASGEETQYF. CDR3 nucleotide sequence: TGTGCCAGCAGCTTGGGGGCTAGCGGGGAGGAGACCCAGTACTTC.